A selection of T cell receptor beta chains follows, all from one sample in a study of neoadjuvant anti-PD-1 for oral cavity cancer. The protocol was immunoSEQ multiplex PCR, while the TCRdb copy is restricted to in-frame clones and leaves out a portion. The sample gives about 9,300 clones, about 68% of which show up once; roughly 8.7% is in the top ten. The source was tumor tissue, collected before nivolumab (anti-PD-1) treatment. These receptors all come from a person aged 40 to 85 with oral cavity squamous cell carcinoma. Each CDR3 is given with its conserved first and last residue. D genes are given only for firm matches. Clone size is stated in some rows and not others, as once, few, many or a class when expanded.

j_call clone_size d_call v_call cdr3_aa cdr3_nt
TRBJ2-7 NA NA TRBV19 CASSIGWGRYEQYF TGTGCCAGTAGTATAGGATGGGGGCGATACGAGCAGTACTTC
TRBJ2-7 NA NA TRBV7-9 CASSLTGRVYEQYF TGTGCCAGCAGCTTGACGGGAAGGGTCTACGAGCAGTACTTC
TRBJ2-1 few NA TRBV7-9 CASSLSSNEQFF TGTGCCAGCAGCTTAAGTTCCAATGAGCAGTTCTTC
TRBJ1-2 NA NA TRBV6-5 CASSRSVGAPHGYTF TGTGCCAGCAGCCGGTCCGTGGGGGCCCCCCATGGCTACACCTTC
TRBJ1-5 NA NA TRBV7-2 CASSLGNSGNQPQHF TGTGCCAGCAGCTTAGGAAACTCAGGCAATCAGCCCCAGCATTTT
TRBJ2-3 NA NA TRBV4-1 CASSQDASTGFSTDTQYF TGCGCCAGCAGCCAAGATGCTTCAACGGGGTTCAGCACAGATACGCAGTATTTT
TRBJ2-7 once TRBD2 TRBV7-2 CASSPSGAYEQYF TGTGCCAGCAGCCCTAGCGGTGCCTACGAGCAGTACTTC
TRBJ2-1 NA TRBD2 TRBV19 CASSRGEGYNEQFF TGTGCCAGTAGTAGGGGGGAGGGTTACAATGAGCAGTTCTTC
TRBJ2-7 few TRBD2 TRBV11-2 CASSLVAGGTYEQYF TGTGCCAGCAGCTTAGTAGCGGGAGGTACCTACGAGCAGTACTTC
TRBJ1-2 medium-sized NA TRBV6-6 CASSGLSYGYTF TGTGCCAGCAGCGGACTTTCCTATGGCTACACCTTC
TRBJ2-7 NA NA TRBV9 CASSVAPGYEQYF TGTGCCAGCAGCGTAGCCCCCGGCTACGAGCAGTACTTC